These 21 T cell receptor beta chains were all obtained from the same sample, sequenced in a study of cytotoxic CD8 clonotypes in ibrutinib-treated CLL. The assay was immunoSEQ multiplex PCR, and TCRdb's table has in-frame clones only and misses some. The sample yields some 290,000 clones, 80% seen once. The input for sequencing was PBMCs, taken before ibrutinib treatment. These receptors all stem from a human donor with chronic lymphocytic leukemia.

The chain is built from TRBV7-2 and TRBJ2-7, with D perhaps being TRBD1 or TRBD2 (5 bases each). Germline V gives CDR1 SGHTA, CDR2 FQGNSA. The CDR3 runs to 13 residues. Trimming left V 3 bases short and J 8 bases short, with 14 bases between. Here the CDR3 DNA reads TGTGCCAGCAGCTTTAATCCCCAGGGACAGCAGTACTTC. Encoded protein: CASSFNPQGQQYF. The entire variable domain, with the rest obtained from reference TRBV7-2 and TRBJ2-7, is as follows: GAGVSQSPSNKVTEKGKDVELRCDPISGHTALYWYRQSLGQGLEFLIYFQGNSAPDKSGLPSDRFSAERTGGSVSTLTIQRTQQEDSAVYLCASSFNPQGQQYFGPGTRLTVT.

The chain employs TRBV2 and TRBJ2-7, with 10 bases lining up with TRBD2. Trimming removed 3 bases from V and 3 bases from J; junction bases left unmatched: 8. The length of the CDR3 is 16 residues. The germline V gene encodes CDR1 SNHLY and CDR2 FYNNEI. CDR3 sequence (DNA): TGTGCCAGCAGTGACGGTCTAGCGGGAGATATCTACGAGCAGTACTTC. It codes for CASSDGLAGDIYEQYF.

This chain joins TRBV19 and TRBJ2-7, with D maybe TRBD1 (5 bases). The length of the CDR3 is 13 residues. Looked up from germline, CDR1 is LNHDA and CDR2 is SQIVND (reference sequence). V was cut by 3 bases and J by 7 bases, with 13 bases left in between. This CDR3 reads CASSIRGTSEQYF. The CDR3 DNA reads as TGTGCCAGTAGTATTAGGGGCACCTCTGAGCAGTACTTC. The variable domain in full, completed from reference TRBV19 and TRBJ2-7, reads DGGITQSPKYLFRKEGQNVTLSCEQNLNHDAMYWYRQDPGQGLRLIYYSQIVNDFQKGDIAEGYSVSREKKESFPLTVTSAQKNPTAFYLCASSIRGTSEQYFGPGTRLTVT.

This clone is a singleton in its sample. The chain combines TRBV7-2 with TRBJ2-5; D is unclear. V was clipped by 5 bases and J by 5 bases, with 18 bases between them. The CDR3 is 15 residues long. CDR1 is SGHTA and CDR2 is FQGNSA in the germline V gene. CDR3 sequence: CASSPKGRKVETQYF. DNA of the CDR3: TGTGCCAGCAGCCCTAAAGGACGTAAGGTGGAGACCCAGTACTTC.

The chain links TRBV19 to TRBJ2-1; 12 bases map to TRBD2. The CDR3 sequence is 15 residues long. Looked up from germline, CDR1 is LNHDA and CDR2 is SQIVND (reference sequence). Germline trimming cut 4 bases from V and 2 bases from J; bases unmatched to any gene: 0. The CDR3 DNA follows: TGTGCCAGTAGTACTAGCGGGAGGGCCTACAATGAGCAGTTCTTC. Translation: CASSTSGRAYNEQFF.

The sample holds one count of this clone. V is TRBV27 and J is TRBJ2-7; D might be TRBD2 (6 bases). The CDR3 runs to 15 residues. With 5 bases removed from V and 6 bases from J, the gap between germline ends came to 20 bases. Germline V lookup: CDR1 MNHEY, CDR2 SMNVEV (reference sequence). The DNA for the CDR3 is TGTGCCAGCAGTACCCTGGGGACTGGACTATCCGAGCAGTACTTC. It is translated as CASSTLGTGLSEQYF.

This sequence joins TRBV20-1 and TRBJ2-5; D remains ambiguous. Germline CDR1 DFQATT, CDR2 SNEGSKA (reference sequence). This CDR3 has 11 amino acids. The V end lost 0 bases, the J end lost 5 bases, and 4 bases lay between the germline ends. CDR3 coding DNA: TGCAGTGCTAGAGAATTTGAGACCCAGTACTTC. Protein product: CSAREFETQYF.

The V and J genes are TRBV7-2 and TRBJ1-2, with D unresolved. The ends were cut back, 6 bases at V and 1 base at J, with 24 bases in the middle. Germline CDR1 SGHTA, CDR2 FQGNSA. The CDR3 spans 18 residues. In DNA, the CDR3 is TGTGCCAGCAGACACTTAGCGGGAGGGAGTGTTTTTAACTATGGCTACACCTTC. This sequence encodes CASRHLAGGSVFNYGYTF.

V is TRBV5-6 and J is TRBJ1-1, with a tentative D call TRBD1 (5 bases). The V gene lost 1 base and the J gene lost 0 bases, with 10 bases spanning the gap. Germline assignment: CDR1 SGHDT and CDR2 YYEEEE. The CDR3 contains 15 residues. The CDR3 nucleotides read TGTGCCAGCAGCTTGATTAGGGGAATGAACACTGAAGCTTTCTTT. Translation: CASSLIRGMNTEAFF.

This chain connects TRBV11-2 to TRBJ2-1, with D unresolved. V was cut by 4 bases and J by 9 bases, with 10 bases left in between. The length of the CDR3 is 12 residues. The germline V gene encodes CDR1 SGHAT and CDR2 FQNNGV. This chain's CDR3 is CASSSTRLEQFF. In nucleotides, the CDR3 is TGTGCCAGCAGCTCTACCCGCCTTGAGCAGTTCTTC.

This clone was observed once. This chain connects TRBV5-4 to TRBJ1-2, with TRBD1 matching over 8 bases. V lost 0 bases, J lost 4 bases, and 5 bases stayed unmatched. The CDR3 sequence is 15 residues long. CDR1 is SGHNT, CDR2 YYREEE, per germline (reference sequence). The chain's CDR3 is CASSLAWTGTYGYTF. The CDR3 region has the DNA TGTGCCAGCAGCTTGGCCTGGACAGGGACCTATGGCTACACCTTC.

This chain links TRBV5-6 with TRBJ1-4; D may be TRBD1 (6 bases). The length of the CDR3 is 15 residues. V lost 4 bases, J lost 7 bases, and 17 bases lay in between. Looked up from germline, CDR1 is SGHDT and CDR2 is YYEEEE. CDR3 region: CASSGEDSPREKLFF. CDR3 bases: TGTGCCAGCAGCGGGGAGGACAGTCCGCGTGAAAAACTGTTTTTT.

The J gene is TRBJ1-3, the V gene TRBV29-1, with no clear D. The germline CDR1 and CDR2 sequences are SQVTM and ANQGSEA. This CDR3 is 11 amino acids long. In nucleotides, the CDR3 is TGCAACGCCCAGGATGGAAACACCATATATTTT. It encodes CNAQDGNTIYF.

The chain carries TRBV5-6 and TRBJ2-4, with D possibly matching TRBD1 (5 bases). Trimming left V 2 bases short and J 0 bases short, with 15 bases between. The CDR3 covers 17 residues. Germline values: CDR1 SGHDT, CDR2 YYEEEE. The CDR3 DNA reads as TGTGCCAGCAGCTTCAATTGGCCAGGGATAGCCAAAAACATTCAGTACTTC. It yields the protein CASSFNWPGIAKNIQYF.

In its sample, this clone was seen once. V gene TRBV11-2 combines with J gene TRBJ2-3, with D possibly being TRBD1 (6 bases). V was shortened by 1 base and J by 0 bases, with 11 bases between the two germline ends. CDR3 length equals 16 residues. The germline gives CDR1 SGHAT, CDR2 FQNNGV. Written as DNA, the CDR3 is TGTGCCAGCAGCTTAGCGGGCCAGGGGAGCACAGATACGCAGTATTTT. Protein sequence: CASSLAGQGSTDTQYF.

The CDR3 region has the DNA TGTGCCAGCAGGTTGCGGATCTCCTACGAGCAGTACTTC. It is translated as CASRLRISYEQYF. The V and J genes are TRBV11-3 and TRBJ2-7; D unresolved. CDR3 length: 13 amino acids. V was pared by 6 bases and J by 0 bases, with 9 bases between. Germline values: CDR1 SGHNT, CDR2 YENEEA.

Here the CDR3 DNA reads TGTGCCAGTAGTATAATGGGACAGGCCTACAATGAGCAGTTCTTC. As protein: CASSIMGQAYNEQFF. V is TRBV19 and J is TRBJ2-1; 8 bases align to TRBD1. The CDR3 covers 15 residues. Germline CDR1 reads LNHDA; CDR2 reads SQIVND (reference sequence). V lost 2 bases to trimming and J lost 2 bases; unmatched junction nucleotides: 2.

CDR3 coding DNA: TGTGCCAGCAGCCTAACAGGGGGCGGGAAAGAAAAACTGTTTTTT. This codes for CASSLTGGGKEKLFF. The chain uses TRBV7-9 and TRBJ1-4, with 9 positions matching TRBD1. The CDR3 length is 15 residues. V lost 5 bases and J lost 8; bases outside the gene matches: 9. Germline assignment: CDR1 SEHNR and CDR2 FQNEAQ (reference sequence).

This chain uses TRBV5-1 with TRBJ2-7, with a weak D call TRBD1 (6 bases). Germline loops: CDR1 SGHRS, CDR2 YFSETQ. The CDR3 spans 14 residues. V was pared by 4 bases and J by 0 bases, with 11 bases between. The CDR3 protein is CASSPDRISYEQYF. For the CDR3, the DNA is TGCGCCAGCAGCCCGGACAGAATCTCCTACGAGCAGTACTTC. The variable domain in full, with the rest retrieved from reference TRBV5-1 and TRBJ2-7, is KAGVTQTPRYLIKTRGQQVTLSCSPISGHRSVSWYQQTPGQGLQFLFEYFSETQRNKGNFPGRFSGRQFSNSRSEMNVSTLELGDSALYLCASSPDRISYEQYFGPGTRLTVT.

V is TRBV7-8 and J is TRBJ2-5, with 7 bases aligning to TRBD2. The CDR3 sequence is 17 residues long. The germline gives CDR1 SGHVS, CDR2 FQNEAQ. With V trimmed by 2 bases and J by 0 bases, 9 bases remained unmatched. The CDR3 spells CASSLLGLAEYQETQYF. DNA of the CDR3: TGTGCCAGCAGCTTATTAGGGCTAGCGGAGTACCAAGAGACCCAGTACTTC.

The chain carries TRBV5-1 and TRBJ1-2; D might be TRBD1 (6 bases). Germline CDR1 SGHRS, CDR2 YFSETQ. Trimming pared 4 bases from V and 2 bases from J, leaving 9 bases between. This CDR3 has 13 residues. CDR3 in amino acids: CASSTGQNYGYTF. CDR3 sequence (DNA): TGCGCCAGCAGCACCGGACAGAACTATGGCTACACCTTC.